Listed below are T cell receptor beta chains from one sample, sequenced in a study of beta chain features in type 1 diabetes. Sequencing used immunoSEQ multiplex PCR; TCRdb keeps in-frame clones, though not all of them. Among fewer than 350,000 clones listed, 7.5% to 9.5% were seen once. The sequencing sample was made of central memory CD4+ T cells from blood. Receptor source: a woman younger than 35 in good health. The CDR3 runs from the conserved cysteine through the conserved F or W. Fields, in order: V gene, clone size, D gene, J gene, CDR3 DNA, CDR3 protein. D genes are given only for firm matches. The size of a clone is reported for some rows only, either as once, few or many, or as a class for expanded clones.

>TRBV5-4|-|-|TRBJ2-1
TGTGCCAGCAGGGGGAGCGACTCCTACAATGAGCAGTTCTTC
CASRGSDSYNEQFF
>TRBV11-3|-|-|TRBJ1-4
TGTGCCAGCAGCTCGGCCCTGGGGGCTAATGAAAAACTGTTTTTT
CASSSALGANEKLFF
>TRBV5-1|-|-|TRBJ1-2
TGCGCCAGCAGCTTGGGACCGGGACGGGGCTACACCTTC
CASSLGPGRGYTF
>TRBV27|-|-|TRBJ1-1
TGTGCCAGCAGCCGCAAGGGGGGGAGGGCTTTCTTT
CASSRKGGRAFF
>TRBV4-3|-|-|TRBJ2-5
TGCGCCAGCAGCCAAGAATTACGGACCCAAGAGACCCAGTACTTC
CASSQELRTQETQYF
>TRBV19|few|-|TRBJ1-5
TGTGCCAGTAGTAGTTTTCTTGGGGTCAATCAGCCCCAGCATTTT
CASSSFLGVNQPQHF
>TRBV15|few|TRBD2|TRBJ2-3
TGTGCCACCAGCAGGCGCGGGGGAGGTAGGGATACGCAGTATTTT
CATSRRGGGRDTQYF
>TRBV6-6|few|TRBD1|TRBJ2-7
TGTGCCAGCAGTTTAGGACAGGGGGCCTACGAGCAGTACTTC
CASSLGQGAYEQYF
>TRBV7-3|few|TRBD1|TRBJ1-6
TGTGCCAGCAGCGTGACAGGGGATTCACCCCTCCACTTT
CASSVTGDSPLHF
>TRBV4-1|few|TRBD1|TRBJ1-5
TGCGCCAGCAGCCCGTCGACAGGGGTTCAGCCCCAGCATTTT
CASSPSTGVQPQHF
>TRBV18|many|TRBD1|TRBJ2-6
TGTGCCAGCTCACCAACTCCTGGACAGGGTACAGGGGCCAACGTCCTGACTTTC
CASSPTPGQGTGANVLTF
>TRBV7-3|-|-|TRBJ2-3
TGTGCCAGCAGCTTAGGGTTAGATACGCAGTATTTT
CASSLGLDTQYF
>TRBV6-1|-|-|TRBJ2-5
TGTGCCAGCAGTCCGGGACGAGAGACCCAGTACTTC
CASSPGRETQYF
>TRBV4-2|few|TRBD2|TRBJ2-2
TGTGCCAGCAGCCAAGACCTGACTAGCGGCACCGGGGAGCTGTTTTTT
CASSQDLTSGTGELFF
>TRBV11-3|few|-|TRBJ2-1
TGTGCCAGCGCCCCGGAGGCTAGCCGCTTTGAGCAGTTCTTC
CASAPEASRFEQFF
>TRBV7-8|few|-|TRBJ1-1
TGTGCCAGCAGCTTGCGTCCACAGGGGAACACTGAAGCTTTCTTT
CASSLRPQGNTEAFF
>TRBV7-2|few|-|TRBJ1-2
TGTGCCAGCAGTATACAGAGTTATGGCTACACCTTC
CASSIQSYGYTF
>TRBV5-8|few|-|TRBJ2-1
TGTGCCAGCAGACGAGGGGACTCCCTTAGCGAGCAGTTCTTC
CASRRGDSLSEQFF
>TRBV18|-|TRBD1|TRBJ1-2
TGTGCCAGCTCACCGGACAGGAACTATGGCTACACCTTC
CASSPDRNYGYTF
>TRBV18|many|TRBD2|TRBJ2-3
TGTGCCAGCTCAACTTCGGGACTAGTTCTTGATACGCAGTATTTT
CASSTSGLVLDTQYF
>TRBV28|few|-|TRBJ1-5
TGTGCCAGCAGGATAGGTGACTATCAGCCCCAGCATTTT
CASRIGDYQPQHF
>TRBV7-3|few|-|TRBJ2-3
TGTGCCAGCAGCTTATTAGGGACAGATACGCAGTATTTT
CASSLLGTDTQYF
>TRBV4-2|many|-|TRBJ1-1
TGTGCCAGCAGCCGACCTCCGGACAGAAACACTGAAGCTTTCTTT
CASSRPPDRNTEAFF
>TRBV7-9|-|-|TRBJ2-5
TGTGCCAGCAGCTTAGGTACGAAGGGATTTTTTCGAGAGACCCAGTACTTC
CASSLGTKGFFRETQYF
>TRBV4-2|few|-|TRBJ2-2
TGTGCCAGCAGCCCCCTCCCGGGGGACCGGGGGAACACCGGGGAGCTGTTTTTT
CASSPLPGDRGNTGELFF
>TRBV7-9|many|-|TRBJ1-6
TGTGCCAGCAGCTTAGGTCAGGGGTTTAGTAATTCACCCCTCCACTTT
CASSLGQGFSNSPLHF
>TRBV7-2|few|-|TRBJ2-5
TGTGCCAGCCGAAAAAGCAGGGAAGAGACCCAGTACTTC
CASRKSREETQYF
>TRBV5-4|many|-|TRBJ2-5
TGTGCCAGCAGCGGAAGGCAGAGGGGAGAGACCCAGTACTTC
CASSGRQRGETQYF
>TRBV5-1|-|-|TRBJ2-3
TGCGCCAGCAGCTTGGAGCCCTCTGGCAGGGTCACAGATACGCAGTATTTT
CASSLEPSGRVTDTQYF
>TRBV5-1|few|-|TRBJ1-5
TGCGCCAGCAGCTTAGGTTCCAGTAGCAATCAGCCCCAGCATTTT
CASSLGSSSNQPQHF
>TRBV29-1|few|TRBD1|TRBJ2-1
TGCAGCGTTGATTGGGCGAGACAGGGTTTGGATGAGCAGTTCTTC
CSVDWARQGLDEQFF
>TRBV2|many|-|TRBJ2-5
TGTGCCAGCAGTGGGGATTCCGTGGAGACCCAGTACTTC
CASSGDSVETQYF
>TRBV7-2|-|TRBD1|TRBJ2-5
TGTGCCAGCAGCTCGGGACAGGCCGGGAGCGAGACCCAGTACTTC
CASSSGQAGSETQYF
>TRBV5-4|-|-|TRBJ2-3
TGTGCCAGCAGCAAGCCCGGAGATACGCAGTATTTT
CASSKPGDTQYF
>TRBV7-9|few|-|TRBJ2-1
TGTGCCAGCAGCGGACAACAGGGCCTCCTAGCGAATGAGCAGTTCTTC
CASSGQQGLLANEQFF
>TRBV7-2|few|-|TRBJ2-1
TGTGCCAGCAGCTTAGGCTTCTCCTACAATGAGCAGTTCTTC
CASSLGFSYNEQFF
>TRBV7-9|few|-|TRBJ1-6
TGTGCCAGCATGATACAGGGTGTCAATTCACCCCTCCACTTT
CASMIQGVNSPLHF
>TRBV6-5|-|-|TRBJ1-2
TGTGCCAGCAGACGGACAGCCTCCTATGGCTACACCTTC
CASRRTASYGYTF
>TRBV7-2|many|-|TRBJ2-3
TGTGCCAGCAGCCCCCCGGGTCGGATTAGCACAGATACGCAGTATTTT
CASSPPGRISTDTQYF
>TRBV5-6|-|-|TRBJ1-5
TGTGCCAGCAGCTTGTGGCAGTCCAACAATCAGCCCCAGCATTTT
CASSLWQSNNQPQHF
>TRBV18|few|-|TRBJ1-1
TGTGCCAGCTCACCACATCCTTCAAGTATGAACACTGAAGCTTTCTTT
CASSPHPSSMNTEAFF
>TRBV18|few|-|TRBJ2-5
TGTGCCAGCTCACCGGGACCCGCGAGAGAGACCCAGTACTTC
CASSPGPARETQYF
>TRBV30|-|TRBD1|TRBJ1-1
TGTGCCTGGAGTCCCCTGGGACAGGGGGTCACTGAAGCTTTCTTT
CAWSPLGQGVTEAFF
>TRBV30|-|-|TRBJ1-3
TGTGCCTGGAGTGTACGAGGGTGGGAGAACACCATATATTTT
CAWSVRGWENTIYF
>TRBV18|few|TRBD1|TRBJ2-3
TGTGCCAGCTCACCCGGGACAGGGCCCACAGATACGCAGTATTTT
CASSPGTGPTDTQYF
>TRBV6-5|few|-|TRBJ2-5
TGTGCCAGCAGTTACTTCCCGGTGGAATCCGTTGGGACCCAGTACTTC
CASSYFPVESVGTQYF
>TRBV28|few|TRBD1|TRBJ1-4
TGTGCCAGCAGCTCCGGGACAGAGCCTGAAAAACTGTTTTTT
CASSSGTEPEKLFF
>TRBV4-3|few|TRBD1|TRBJ1-6
TGCGCCAGCAGCCATTTGAGGGGGCAAATCCGATCACCCCTCCACTTT
CASSHLRGQIRSPLHF
>TRBV7-2|few|TRBD2|TRBJ2-1
TGTGCCAGCAGCCCCCCGGGGGGACCCTACAATGAGCAGTTCTTC
CASSPPGGPYNEQFF
>TRBV9|-|TRBD1|TRBJ1-2
TGTGCCAGCAGCGGTGGACAGGCCCTAGTTAACTATGGCTACACCTTC
CASSGGQALVNYGYTF
>TRBV15|-|TRBD1|TRBJ1-1
TGTGCCACCAGCAGAGGTGGGACAGTGAACACTGAAGCTTTCTTT
CATSRGGTVNTEAFF
>TRBV29-1|few|-|TRBJ2-2
TGCAGCGCTGGACAGTCCACGGACACCGGGGAGCTGTTTTTT
CSAGQSTDTGELFF
>TRBV4-2|few|TRBD2|TRBJ2-1
TGTGCCAGCAGTCATCTAGCGGGGGGATACAATGAGCAGTTCTTC
CASSHLAGGYNEQFF
>TRBV9|many|-|TRBJ1-2
TGTGCCAGCAGCGTAGATGCGGGGCAGGTGTATGGCTACACCTTC
CASSVDAGQVYGYTF
>TRBV7-2|many|-|TRBJ1-3
TGTGCCAGCAGCCCCGGAGGAAACACCATATATTTT
CASSPGGNTIYF
>TRBV7-8|few|TRBD1|TRBJ2-6
TGTGCCAGCAGCCTACTGGGACAGGGTGGTATCCGCTCTGGGGCCAACGTCCTGACTTTC
CASSLLGQGGIRSGANVLTF
>TRBV5-6|many|TRBD1|TRBJ2-7
TGTGCCAGCAGCTTTCCCGGGACAGGGGCCTACGAGCAGTACTTC
CASSFPGTGAYEQYF
>TRBV29-1|-|-|TRBJ1-2
TGCAGCGTTGTAAGAGGGGTGGGAGGCTACACCTTC
CSVVRGVGGYTF
>TRBV7-6|few|-|TRBJ1-1
TGTGCCAGCAGTTTTCAGGGCATGCCTGAAGCTTTCTTT
CASSFQGMPEAFF